These 16 T cell receptor beta chains share one sample of origin, sequenced in a study of cytomegalovirus exposure and HLA in healthy donors. In the PCR, 60 Vbeta and 13 Jbeta primers were used. Libraries were prepared by immunoSEQ multiplex PCR; TCRdb keeps only in-frame clonotypes and omits some of them. The table records about 180,000 clones, about 80% of them present only once. The sample comprised PBMCs. Receptors were obtained from a man aged 30-40 years in good health and CMV-seropositive.

This clone was observed once. The chain couples TRBV7-9 to TRBJ2-2; the match to TRBD1 covers 9 bases. Trimming at V came to 4 bases and at J to 4 bases, leaving 10 bases not matched to a gene. The length of the CDR3 is 17 residues. Per germline, CDR1 SEHNR and CDR2 FQNEAQ (reference sequence). CDR3: CASSYSTGTGSTGELFF. CDR3 sequence (DNA): TGTGCCAGCAGCTACTCTACCGGGACAGGGAGCACCGGGGAGCTGTTTTTT.

A single count supports this clone. The V and J genes are TRBV7-9 and TRBJ2-5; TRBD1 is a possible D gene (5 bases). CDR1 is SEHNR, CDR2 FQNEAQ, per germline (reference sequence). Trimming cost V 5 bases and J 3 bases, with 16 bases left between them. This CDR3 has 15 amino acids. The CDR3 region is CASSPPTVTKETQYF. Here the CDR3 DNA reads TGTGCCAGCAGCCCCCCGACAGTTACTAAAGAGACCCAGTACTTC. The complete variable domain, with remaining parts taken from reference TRBV7-9 and TRBJ2-5, reads DTGVSQNPRHKITKRGQNVTFRCDPISEHNRLYWYRQTLGQGPEFLTYFQNEAQLEKSRLLSDRFSAERPKGSFSTLEIQRTEQGDSAMYLCASSPPTVTKETQYFGPGTRLLVL.

The rearrangement links TRBV18 to TRBJ1-6, with a possible D match to TRBD1 (5 bases). The V and J ends lost 3 bases and 10 bases respectively, with 10 bases between them. CDR3 size: 13 residues. Germline CDR1 is KGHSH and CDR2 is LQKENI. The CDR3 reads CASSPDGGSPLHF. The CDR3 DNA reads TGTGCCAGCTCACCGGACGGGGGGTCACCCCTCCACTTT. The entire variable domain, with the rest obtained from reference TRBV18 and TRBJ1-6, is as follows: NAGVMQNPRHLVRRRGQEARLRCSPMKGHSHVYWYRQLPEEGLKFMVYLQKENIIDESGMPKERFSAEFPKEGPSILRIQQVVRGDSAAYFCASSPDGGSPLHFGNGTRLTVT.

The chain links TRBV19 to TRBJ2-5; TRBD1 agrees at 10 bases. Trimming removed 4 bases from V and 5 bases from J; junction bases left unmatched: 10. The CDR3 length is 16 residues. Germline values: CDR1 LNHDA, CDR2 SQIVND (reference sequence). CDR3 sequence reads: CASSTTGGGNLETQYF. In nucleotides, the CDR3 is TGTGCCAGTAGTACGACAGGGGGCGGAAATCTTGAGACCCAGTACTTC.

V gene TRBV6-1 combines with J gene TRBJ2-3, with D perhaps TRBD2 (7 bases). V was cut by 7 bases and J by 3 bases, with 14 bases left in between. The CDR3 loop spans 14 amino acids. Germline V gene sequence: CDR1 MNHNS, CDR2 SASEGT. The CDR3 region is CASIGRGRTDTQYF. CDR3 sequence (DNA): TGTGCCAGCATAGGGCGGGGGCGGACAGATACGCAGTATTTT.

This chain uses TRBV7-9 with TRBJ1-4; 7 bases map to TRBD1. The CDR3 spans 14 residues. With 4 bases clipped from V and 8 bases from J, the junction kept 7 bases outside the gene matches. CDR1 SEHNR and CDR2 FQNEAQ come from the germline V gene (reference sequence). The CDR3 protein is CASSSPRQGEKLFF. DNA for the CDR3: TGTGCCAGCAGCTCGCCTCGACAGGGAGAAAAACTGTTTTTT.

The chain carries TRBV19 and TRBJ1-2; 7 bases agree with TRBD1. The germline CDR1 and CDR2 sequences are LNHDA and SQIVND (reference sequence). The ends lost 5 bases at V and 0 bases at J; junction bases unmatched: 6. The CDR3 is 15 amino acids. CDR3 protein: CASSHPGTANYGYTF. The CDR3 region has the DNA TGTGCCAGTAGTCACCCCGGGACAGCTAACTATGGCTACACCTTC.

This clone was picked up a small number of times. CDR3 bases: TGTGCCAGCAGCGACCCGGGACAAAACACCGGGGAGCTGTTTTTT. This encodes CASSDPGQNTGELFF. This chain uses TRBV4-2 with TRBJ2-2, with a possible D match to TRBD1 (6 bases). This CDR3 is 15 amino acids long. Trimming cost V 5 bases and J 2 bases, with 12 bases left between them. From germline, CDR1 is LGHNA and CDR2 YNFKEQ.

The chain recombines TRBV10-3 with TRBJ2-1; D may be TRBD2 (5 bases). V lost 4 bases and J 1 base, leaving 5 bases between the germline ends. The CDR3 has 13 residues. Per germline, CDR1 ENHRY and CDR2 SYGVKD. The CDR3 is CAISGGSYNEQFF. The DNA of the CDR3 is TGTGCCATCAGTGGAGGGTCCTACAATGAGCAGTTCTTC.

This clone was seen only once. V usage is TRBV30 and J usage is TRBJ2-3; the D is unclear. This CDR3 contains 15 residues. V was clipped by 4 bases and J by 3 bases, with 17 bases between them. CDR1 and CDR2 (germline): GTSNPN, SVGIG (reference sequence). The CDR3 loop reads CAWMAGTQPTDTQYF. Here the CDR3 DNA reads TGTGCCTGGATGGCAGGAACCCAACCAACAGATACGCAGTATTTT.

This clone was observed a single time. CDR3 sequence: CASSQDASGGASQETQYF. The CDR3 DNA follows: TGCGCCAGCAGCCAAGATGCTAGCGGGGGGGCTTCGCAAGAGACCCAGTACTTC. This sequence joins TRBV4-3 and TRBJ2-5, with 12 bases that match TRBD2. The CDR3 is 18 residues long. V dropped 0 bases and J dropped 2; count of bases not matched to a gene: 7. From germline, CDR1 is LGHNA and CDR2 YSLEER.

The chain carries TRBV4-2 and TRBJ1-1, with TRBD1 identical over 8 bases. Germline CDR1 is LGHNA and CDR2 is YNFKEQ. The CDR3 length is 15 residues. With V trimmed by 1 base and J by 5 bases, 6 bases remained unmatched. In DNA form, the CDR3 reads TGTGCCAGCAGCCAAGTGACAGGGGCCTGGACTGAAGCTTTCTTT. Its translation is CASSQVTGAWTEAFF.

V is TRBV2 and J is TRBJ2-5, with D perhaps TRBD2 (6 bases). The CDR3 length is 14 residues. V lost 6 bases, J lost 2 bases, and 13 bases lay in between. CDR1 is SNHLY, CDR2 FYNNEI, per germline. The CDR3 sequence: CASRAPGLQETQYF. CDR3 coding DNA: TGTGCCAGCAGGGCTCCAGGACTACAAGAGACCCAGTACTTC.

This clone was seen a single time. The gene calls are TRBV29-1 and TRBJ1-2; 8 bases agree with TRBD1. Germline CDR1 is SQVTM and CDR2 is ANQGSEA. The CDR3 runs to 13 residues. Trimming removed 3 bases from V and 2 bases from J; junction bases left unmatched: 2. Here the CDR3 reads CSVERTGNYGYTF. The CDR3 nucleotides read TGCAGCGTTGAGCGGACAGGGAACTATGGCTACACCTTC.

V is TRBV5-5 and J is TRBJ1-4, with 8 bases identical to TRBD1. CDR3 size: 16 residues. CDR1 and CDR2 from the germline V gene are SGHKS and YYEKEE (reference sequence). The V and J ends lost 4 bases and 8 bases, in that order; junction bases with no gene match: 13. CDR3 nucleotide sequence: TGTGCCAGCAGCCACATCAGCGGACAGGGAAGAGAAAAACTGTTTTTT. Translating it yields CASSHISGQGREKLFF.

The chain links TRBV5-1 to TRBJ1-1, with D possibly TRBD1 on 5 matching bases. The CDR3 covers 14 residues. Germline V gene lookup returns CDR1 SGHRS and CDR2 YFSETQ. V lost 4 bases, J lost 1 base, and 11 bases lay in between. In DNA form, the CDR3 reads TGCGCCAGCAGCGTCGACAGTTCGAACACTGAAGCTTTCTTT. Encoded protein: CASSVDSSNTEAFF.